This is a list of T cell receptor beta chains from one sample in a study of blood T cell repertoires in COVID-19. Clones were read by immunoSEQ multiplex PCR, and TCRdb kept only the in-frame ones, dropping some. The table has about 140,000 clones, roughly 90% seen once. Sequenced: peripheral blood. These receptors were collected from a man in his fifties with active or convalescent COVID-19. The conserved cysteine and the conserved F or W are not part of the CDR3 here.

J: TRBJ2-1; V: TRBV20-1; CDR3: SASLREEGQF
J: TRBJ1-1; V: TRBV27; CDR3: ASLRTGRRTEAF
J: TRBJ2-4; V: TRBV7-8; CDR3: ASSSDGTVRGIQY
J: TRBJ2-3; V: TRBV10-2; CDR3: ASSDRGGQVADTQY
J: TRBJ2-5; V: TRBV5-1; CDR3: ASSLQGGPFGETQY
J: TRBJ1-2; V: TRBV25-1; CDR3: ASSISGQVYGYT
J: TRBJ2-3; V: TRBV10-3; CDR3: AISDSGRGTDTQY
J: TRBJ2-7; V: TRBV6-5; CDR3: ASSEAGQDPYEQY
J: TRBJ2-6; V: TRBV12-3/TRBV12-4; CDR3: ASSFLGANVLT
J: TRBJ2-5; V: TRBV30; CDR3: AWSVGGQGKTQY
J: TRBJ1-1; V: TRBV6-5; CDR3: ASSYWANTEAF
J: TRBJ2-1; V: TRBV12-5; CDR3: ASGLGLAVVEQF
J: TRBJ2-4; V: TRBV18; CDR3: ASSPTTGAKNIQY
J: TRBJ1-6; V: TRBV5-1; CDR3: ASNPGTENSPLH
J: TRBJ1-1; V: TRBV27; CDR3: ASSLSTGNTEAF
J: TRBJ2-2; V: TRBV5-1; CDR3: ASSMTGGGNTGELF
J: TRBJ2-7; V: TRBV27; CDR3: ASSQQGSSSYEQY
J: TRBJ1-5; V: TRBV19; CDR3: ASSPGDRGDQPQH
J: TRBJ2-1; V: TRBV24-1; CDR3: ATSDQPGLAGNEQF
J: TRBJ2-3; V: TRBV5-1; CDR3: ASSLRTDYTDTQY
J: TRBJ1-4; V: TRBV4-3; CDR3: ASSQDFATNEKLF
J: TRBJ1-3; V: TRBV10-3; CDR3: AISVSGGRLTGNTIY